This T cell receptor (beta chain) was recovered during a study of T-cell reconstitution after alpha-beta-depleted transplantation in children (dated by TCRdb to the mid-2010s). About the investigation overall: T-cell immune reconstitution after TCRalphabeta/CD19-depleted allogeneic hematopoietic cell transplantation in children was quantitatively tracked in the study by means of TCR repertoire profiling.

Per the germline V gene, SGHVS is the CDR1 and FNYEAQ is the CDR2. Here V drops 1 base and J drops 4 bases, and the junction holds 8 bases not matched to any gene. The CDR3 covers 16 residues, taking in both the cysteine and the phenylalanine. The CDR3 DNA has 48 bases and is translated from base 1. To prepare the library, PCR was applied. The data were produced on an Illumina HiSeq 2500. TCR library preparation used molecular barcoding, with unique molecular identifiers applied to normalize quantification of the TCRbeta repertoire. TCRdb applied fastp at Q25 and MiXCR to the public reads, then kept only in-frame beta chains. Rows are combined by CDR3 protein, so each entry shows the most common genes and DNA. Here the sample has 190,000 or so distinct CDR3 sequences; roughly 15% occur a single time. Clones ranked in the top ten supply about 13% of the sample. In regard to this clonotype: The antigen it recognizes is unknown. Base qualities are not recorded, but no much larger clone differs from it by a single base.

The sample here was PBMCs from the stem cell graft donor, taken from the stem cell graft. The chain was built from TRBV7-6 and TRBJ2-3; 7 bases in the junction line up with TRBD2. The source of this sequence is a human donor who donated a stem cell graft to a child with acute lymphoblastic leukemia. Here is the DNA: TGTGCCAGCAGCTTAGTTAGGCGGGAGAACCCAGATACGCAGTATTTT. Translated, this is CASSLVRRENPDTQYF.